There are many counts of the clone carrying this T cell receptor beta chain. As yet, its antigen is unknown. The source of the sample is a study of T cells in Graves' hyperthyroidism and ophthalmopathy. Study-wide background: Peripheral blood sampling occurred at initial diagnosis, before any treatment.

Study-wide results and limits: Most clonotypes that expanded in the thyroid above 0.001 also showed up in blood. Ophthalmopathy was told apart from stable hyperthyroidism by a 13 V-J model.

TCR beta CDR3 regions were amplified from RNA transcripts. The TCR CDR3 first-round RT-PCR relied on the HTBI primer set. TCRdb re-called the multiplex PCR reads with MiXCR, one entry per CDR3 protein. The sample holds a few hundred thousand distinct CDR3 sequences, about 16% seen once. This receptor was taken from a woman aged 25-40 years with Graves' hyperthyroidism. Sequencing was carried out using blood.

DNA for the CDR3: TGTGCCAGCAGGTGGGACAGGGGGTATTCCTACGAGCAGTACTTC. This encodes CASRWDRGYSYEQYF. V is TRBV2 and J is TRBJ2-7; 11 bases line up with TRBD1. Losses at the gene ends were 6 bases for V and 1 base for J; bases not matched to a gene: 5. CDR1 is SNHLY, CDR2 FYNNEI, per germline. This CDR3 is 15 amino acids long.